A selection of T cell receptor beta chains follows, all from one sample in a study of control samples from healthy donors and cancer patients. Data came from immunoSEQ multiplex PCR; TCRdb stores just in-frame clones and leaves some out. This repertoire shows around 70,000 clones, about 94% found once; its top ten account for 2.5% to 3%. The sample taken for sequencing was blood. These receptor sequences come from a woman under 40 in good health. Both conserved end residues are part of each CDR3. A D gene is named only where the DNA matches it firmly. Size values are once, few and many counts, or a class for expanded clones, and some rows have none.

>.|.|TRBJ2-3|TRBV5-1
CASSLAGHYTDTQYF
TGCGCCAGCAGCTTGGCGGGACATTACACAGATACGCAGTATTTT
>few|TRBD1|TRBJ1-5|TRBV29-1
CSVLQGLGQPQHF
TGCAGCGTTTTACAGGGGTTGGGTCAGCCCCAGCATTTT
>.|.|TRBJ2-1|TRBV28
CASVTEGYNEQFF
TGTGCCAGCGTTACGGAAGGATACAATGAGCAGTTCTTC
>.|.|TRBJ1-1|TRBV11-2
CASSFSGVTEAFF
TGTGCCAGCAGCTTTTCTGGGGTCACTGAAGCTTTCTTT
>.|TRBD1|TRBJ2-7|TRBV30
CACRDSKKVYEQYF
TGTGCCTGCAGGGACAGCAAGAAAGTCTACGAGCAGTACTTC
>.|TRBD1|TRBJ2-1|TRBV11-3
CASSLDVLPGQANNEQFF
TGTGCCAGCAGCTTAGACGTACTCCCGGGACAGGCGAACAATGAGCAGTTCTTC
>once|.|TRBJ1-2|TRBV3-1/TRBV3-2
CASNSGKLGYTF
TGTGCCAGCAATTCAGGGAAACTTGGCTACACCTTC
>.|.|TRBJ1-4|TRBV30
CASQSYEKLFF
TGTGCCTCCCAAAGTTATGAAAAACTGTTTTTT
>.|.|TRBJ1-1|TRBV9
CASSVVEQGKTEAFF
TGTGCCAGCAGCGTAGTGGAACAGGGAAAGACCGAAGCTTTCTTT
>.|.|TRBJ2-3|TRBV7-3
CASSLNRADTQYF
TGTGCCAGCAGCTTAAATCGCGCAGATACGCAGTATTTT
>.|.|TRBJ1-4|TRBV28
CASSAGGLSEKLFF
TGTGCCAGCAGCGCGGGTGGCTTGAGTGAAAAACTGTTTTTT
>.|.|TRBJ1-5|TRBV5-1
CASSFDGSNQPQHF
TGCGCCAGCAGCTTTGACGGAAGCAATCAGCCCCAGCATTTT
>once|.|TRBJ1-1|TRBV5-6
CASSKLATEAFF
TGTGCCAGCAGCAAATTGGCGACTGAAGCTTTCTTT
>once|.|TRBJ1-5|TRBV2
CASSNRGSVQQPQHF
TGTGCCAGCAGTAATAGGGGCTCAGTCCAACAGCCCCAGCATTTT
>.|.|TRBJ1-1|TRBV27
CASSLWESTEAFF
TGTGCCAGCAGTTTGTGGGAAAGCACTGAAGCTTTCTTT
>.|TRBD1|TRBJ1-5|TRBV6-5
CASSGGQGNQPQHF
TGTGCCAGCAGCGGGGGACAGGGCAATCAGCCCCAGCATTTT
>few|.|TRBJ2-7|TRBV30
CAWSGPSYEQYF
TGTGCCTGGAGTGGGCCATCCTACGAGCAGTACTTC
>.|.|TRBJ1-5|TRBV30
CAWSWGGDQPQHF
TGTGCCTGGAGTTGGGGTGGGGATCAGCCCCAGCATTTT
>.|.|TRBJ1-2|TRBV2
CASSPGWGGGYTF
TGTGCCAGCAGTCCGGGTTGGGGAGGAGGCTACACCTTC
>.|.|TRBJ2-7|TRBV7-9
CASSLSGPYEQYF
TGTGCCAGCAGCTTGTCAGGGCCCTACGAGCAGTACTTC
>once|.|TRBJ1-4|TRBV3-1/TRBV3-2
CASSQSWGASNEKLFF
TGTGCCAGCAGCCAATCATGGGGTGCATCTAATGAAAAACTGTTTTTT
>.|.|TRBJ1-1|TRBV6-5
CATRGGTEAFF
TGTGCCACCCGTGGGGGCACTGAAGCTTTCTTT
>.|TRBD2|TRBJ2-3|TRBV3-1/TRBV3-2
CASSRAGGLTDTQYF
TGTGCCAGCAGCCGAGCGGGGGGGCTCACAGATACGCAGTATTTT
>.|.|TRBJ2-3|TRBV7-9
CASSLERSDTQYF
TGTGCCAGCAGCTTAGAACGGTCAGATACGCAGTATTTT
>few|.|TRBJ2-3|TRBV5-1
CASSLFGAQSTDTQYF
TGCGCCAGCAGCTTGTTTGGAGCTCAAAGCACAGATACGCAGTATTTT
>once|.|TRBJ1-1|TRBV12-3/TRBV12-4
CASSLLWNTEAFF
TGTGCCAGCTCTCTTTTATGGAACACTGAAGCTTTCTTT
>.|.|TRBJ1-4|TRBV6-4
CASSDKTGPNEKLFF
TGTGCCAGCAGTGACAAGACAGGTCCGAATGAAAAACTGTTTTTT
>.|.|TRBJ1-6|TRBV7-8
CASSLPLNSPLHF
TGTGCCAGCAGCTTACCCTTAAATTCACCCCTCCACTTT
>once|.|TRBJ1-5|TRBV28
CASTRTANQPQHF
TGTGCCAGCACCCGGACAGCAAATCAGCCCCAGCATTTT
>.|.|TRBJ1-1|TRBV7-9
CASSLGAAARTEAFF
TGTGCCAGCAGCTTAGGTGCGGCTGCGCGCACTGAAGCTTTCTTT
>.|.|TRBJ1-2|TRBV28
CASSLKGYGYTF
TGTGCCAGCAGTTTGAAAGGGTATGGCTACACCTTC
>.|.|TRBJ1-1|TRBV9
CASSVGDTEAFF
TGTGCCAGCAGCGTAGGGGACACTGAAGCTTTCTTT
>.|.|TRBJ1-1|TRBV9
CASSVGKNTEAFF
TGTGCCAGCAGCGTAGGGAAGAACACTGAAGCTTTCTTT
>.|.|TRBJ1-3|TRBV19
CASADRKRSGNTIYF
TGTGCCAGTGCCGACAGAAAACGCTCTGGAAACACCATATATTTT
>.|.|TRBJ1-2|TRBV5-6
CASSLGRGRSNYGYTF
TGTGCCAGCAGCTTGGGTCGGGGGAGATCTAACTATGGCTACACCTTC
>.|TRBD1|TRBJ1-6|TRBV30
CAWRKARGFVSPLHF
TGTGCCTGGAGAAAGGCCAGGGGGTTCGTTTCACCCCTCCACTTT
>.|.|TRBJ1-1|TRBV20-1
CSASGPGVAFF
TGCAGTGCTAGTGGGCCGGGGGTGGCTTTCTTT
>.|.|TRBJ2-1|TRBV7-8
CASSTTGLSSYNEQFF
TGTGCCAGCAGCACCACTGGGTTGAGCTCCTACAATGAGCAGTTCTTC
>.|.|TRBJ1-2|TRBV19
CASSIGGTVLPIDGYTF
TGTGCCAGTAGTATTGGGGGAACGGTTCTACCCATCGATGGCTACACCTTC
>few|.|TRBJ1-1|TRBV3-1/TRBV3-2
CASSQGPRAAFF
TGTGCCAGCAGCCAAGGCCCAAGGGCGGCTTTCTTT
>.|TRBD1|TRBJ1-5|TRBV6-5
CASILGGQGLRAQHF
TGTGCCAGCATCTTGGGGGGACAGGGCCTTAGGGCCCAGCATTTT
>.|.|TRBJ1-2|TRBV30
CAWSTTGWDGYTF
TGTGCCTGGAGTACTACAGGGTGGGATGGCTACACCTTC
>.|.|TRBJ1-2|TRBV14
CASSQYQGGYGYTF
TGTGCCAGCAGCCAATACCAGGGAGGCTATGGCTACACCTTC
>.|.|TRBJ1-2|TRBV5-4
CASSLWRGGARYGYTF
TGTGCCAGCAGCTTGTGGCGGGGGGGCGCTCGATATGGCTACACCTTC
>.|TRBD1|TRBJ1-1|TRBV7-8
CASSPNRGNTEAFF
TGTGCCAGCAGCCCAAACAGGGGGAACACTGAAGCTTTCTTT
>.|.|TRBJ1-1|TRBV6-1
CASSESMNTEAFF
TGTGCCAGCAGTGAATCGATGAACACTGAAGCTTTCTTT
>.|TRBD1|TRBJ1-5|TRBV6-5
CASSGTGNNQPQHF
TGTGCCAGCAGCGGGACAGGAAACAATCAGCCCCAGCATTTT
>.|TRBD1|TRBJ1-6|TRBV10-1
CASSGPSDRSPLHF
TGCGCCAGCAGTGGACCCTCGGACAGGTCACCCCTCCACTTT
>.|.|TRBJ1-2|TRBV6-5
CASSFWGGVDGYTF
TGTGCCAGCAGTTTCTGGGGTGGGGTTGATGGCTACACCTTC
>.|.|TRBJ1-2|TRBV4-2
CASSQDLATNYGYTF
TGTGCCAGCAGCCAAGATCTAGCTACTAACTATGGCTACACCTTC
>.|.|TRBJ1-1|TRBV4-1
CASSPTRGGITEAFF
TGCGCCAGCAGCCCGACCAGGGGCGGCATCACTGAAGCTTTCTTT
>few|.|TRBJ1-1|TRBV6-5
CASRSVLLGTEAFF
TGTGCCAGCAGGTCGGTGCTCTTGGGAACTGAAGCTTTCTTT
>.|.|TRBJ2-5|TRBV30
CAWNSAGAGETQYF
TGTGCCTGGAATAGTGCGGGGGCCGGGGAGACCCAGTACTTC
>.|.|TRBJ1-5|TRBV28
CASSKNQPQHF
TGTGCCAGCAGTAAGAATCAGCCCCAGCATTTT
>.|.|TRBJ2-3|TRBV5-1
CASSYWTISSTDTQYF
TGCGCCAGCAGCTATTGGACTATTTCTAGCACAGATACGCAGTATTTT